This entry lists 11 T cell receptor beta chains sequenced from one sample in a study of blood T cell repertoires in COVID-19. Here immunoSEQ multiplex PCR was the method, and the copy in TCRdb shows in-frame clones only, minus some. The sample shows about 250,000 clones, 88% of them seen only once. The sample taken for sequencing was PBMCs or T cells enriched from blood (not recorded which). The source is a woman aged 35 to 49 who had been exposed to COVID-19.

This CDR3 is CASSPGGHEQYF. The CDR3 DNA is TGTGCCAGCAGCCCCGGCGGGCACGAGCAGTACTTC. The chain joins TRBV4-2 to TRBJ2-7; a weak D match, TRBD2 (5 bases). V was trimmed by 4 bases and J by 5 bases, leaving 9 bases between them. The CDR3 is 12 amino acids. Germline values: CDR1 LGHNA, CDR2 YNFKEQ.

The V and J genes are TRBV4-1 and TRBJ2-3, with 7 bases that match TRBD2. Germline values: CDR1 MGHRA, CDR2 YSYEKL. This CDR3 has 15 amino acids. V lost 1 base and J lost 6; bases outside the gene matches: 7. The CDR3 loop is CASSQVPGGSDTQYF. Here the CDR3 DNA reads TGCGCCAGCAGCCAAGTACCCGGGGGGTCGGATACGCAGTATTTT.

J is TRBJ2-4 and V is TRBV4-1, with D unresolved. V was cut by 2 bases and J by 0 bases, with 11 bases left in between. The CDR3 is 16 residues long. Germline values: CDR1 MGHRA, CDR2 YSYEKL. The CDR3 bases are TGCGCCAGCAGCCAACTGGGCAGTCTAGCCAAAAACATTCAGTACTTC. Protein product: CASSQLGSLAKNIQYF.

The gene calls are TRBV29-1 and TRBJ2-1; maybe TRBD1 (6 bases). In germline, CDR1 is SQVTM, CDR2 ANQGSEA. The CDR3 has 13 residues. V was shortened by 3 bases and J by 4 bases, with 10 bases between the two germline ends. The CDR3 here is CSVDGGLYNEQFF. The CDR3 DNA reads TGCAGCGTTGATGGGGGCTTGTACAATGAGCAGTTCTTC.

This chain joins TRBV27 and TRBJ2-3; D uncertain. CDR3 size: 17 residues. V lost 0 bases to trimming and J lost 2 bases, with 15 bases between them. Germline-derived CDR1 and CDR2 are MNHEY and SMNVEV (reference sequence). CDR3 bases: TGTGCCAGCAGTTTATCGGTAGCCCGTATCCCCACAGATACGCAGTATTTT. Translating gives CASSLSVARIPTDTQYF.

The chain recombines TRBV30 with TRBJ1-2; 8 nucleotides line up with TRBD1. The CDR3 has 13 residues. The germline V gene encodes CDR1 GTSNPN and CDR2 SVGIG (reference sequence). The trim removed 6 bases at V and 3 bases at J, leaving 6 bases unmatched. The CDR3: CACQTGEDYGYTF. CDR3 DNA: TGTGCCTGCCAGACAGGGGAGGACTATGGCTACACCTTC.

The chain joins TRBV13 to TRBJ1-4, with 7 bases fitting TRBD1. Germline V lookup: CDR1 PRHDT, CDR2 FYEKMQ (reference sequence). V shed 5 bases and J 3 bases; nucleotides not matched to a gene: 6. This CDR3 has 15 residues. The DNA of the CDR3 is TGTGCCAGCAGCCAGACGGGACAGTCTAATGAAAAACTGTTTTTT. Residues: CASSQTGQSNEKLFF.

V and J are TRBV28 and TRBJ1-5; D unresolved. CDR3 length: 11 residues. The V end lost 9 bases, the J end lost 1 base, and 4 bases lay between the germline ends. The germline CDR1 and CDR2 sequences are MDHEN and SYDVKM. The CDR3 bases are TGTGCCAGTATGAGCAATCAGCCCCAGCATTTT. Its translation is CASMSNQPQHF.

The chain joins TRBV15 to TRBJ1-5, with D tentatively TRBD1 (5 bases). Deletions cut 1 base from V and 6 bases from J, with 13 bases between. Germline CDR1 LNHNV, CDR2 YYDKDF (reference sequence). The CDR3 is 15 amino acids. CDR3 amino acids: CATSRGPGIRQPQHF. The CDR3 DNA reads as TGTGCCACCAGCAGAGGCCCAGGGATTCGTCAGCCCCAGCATTTT. Variable domain in full (rest from reference TRBV15 and TRBJ1-5): DAMVIQNPRYQVTQFGKPVTLSCSQTLNHNVMYWYQQKSSQAPKLLFHYYDKDFNNEADTPDNFQSRRPNTSFCFLDIRSPGLGDTAMYLCATSRGPGIRQPQHFGDGTRLSIL.

This chain connects TRBV10-3 to TRBJ2-7; perhaps TRBD1 as D (7 bases). The ends were cut back, 6 bases at V and 7 bases at J, with 16 bases in the middle. Germline V gene data show CDR1 as ENHRY and CDR2 as SYGVKD. This CDR3 has 13 amino acids. This CDR3 reads CAIRRDSFLEQYF. The CDR3 DNA reads as TGTGCCATCAGGCGGGACAGTTTCTTGGAGCAGTACTTC.

Of note for this clone: The sample holds other DNA sequences that translate to the same CDR3. The chain employs TRBV27 and TRBJ1-5, with D unresolved. Per germline, CDR1 MNHEY and CDR2 SMNVEV (reference sequence). This CDR3 has 13 amino acids. Trimming left V 2 bases short and J 2 bases short, with 4 bases between. The CDR3 is CASSLLGNQPQHF. DNA of the CDR3: TGTGCCAGCAGTTTACTTGGCAATCAGCCCCAGCATTTT.